One sample yielded the 28 T cell receptor beta chains listed below, sequenced in a study of cytomegalovirus exposure and HLA in healthy donors. The PCR made use of 60 Vbeta and 13 Jbeta primers. Sequencing was performed with immunoSEQ multiplex PCR; in TCRdb, only in-frame clones are kept and a portion is missing. Here the sample spans some 120,000 clones, around 85% being singletons. The sequenced material came from PBMCs. The receptors come from a woman aged 25 to 45 in good health and CMV-seropositive.

This clone appeared a single time. The chain joins TRBV28 to TRBJ1-2; D unclear. CDR1 and CDR2 from the germline V gene are MDHEN and SYDVKM. Trimming shortened V by 2 bases and J by 6 bases, and 7 bases separated the two germline ends. The CDR3 covers 12 residues. CDR3 DNA: TGTGCCAGCAGTTTACGAGTGAATGGCTACACCTTC. Protein product: CASSLRVNGYTF.

The genes are TRBV30 and TRBJ1-4; TRBD1 might be the D (5 bases). Germline V gene sequence: CDR1 GTSNPN, CDR2 SVGIG (reference sequence). This CDR3 has 15 amino acids. V was cut by 2 bases and J by 7 bases, with 17 bases left in between. CDR3 DNA: TGTGCCTGGAGTCCCCCGGGGGAGGGCCGTGAAAAACTGTTTTTT. Amino acid sequence: CAWSPPGEGREKLFF.

This clone was observed a single time. This specimen includes other DNA sequences encoding the same CDR3. This chain joins TRBV7-3 and TRBJ2-3; D is possibly TRBD2 (6 bases). The CDR3 covers 14 residues. V was shortened by 5 bases and J by 0 bases, with 9 bases between the two germline ends. CDR1 is SGHTA, CDR2 FQGTGA, per germline. CDR3 nucleotides: TGTGCCAGCAGCCCGGGGACTAGCACAGATACGCAGTATTTT. Translation: CASSPGTSTDTQYF.

The chain carries TRBV7-6 and TRBJ2-7; D uncertain. V lost 1 base and J 3 bases, leaving 10 bases between the germline ends. From germline, CDR1 is SGHVS and CDR2 FNYEAQ. The CDR3 extends over 14 amino acids. CDR3 sequence reads: CASSLDPGGYEQYF. In DNA form, the CDR3 reads TGTGCCAGCAGCTTAGACCCAGGTGGCTACGAGCAGTACTTC. Complete variable domain (other parts from reference TRBV7-6 and TRBJ2-7): GAGVSQSPRYKVTKRGQDVALRCDPISGHVSLYWYRQALGQGPEFLTYFNYEAQQDKSGLPNDRFSAERPEGSISTLTIQRTEQRDSAMYRCASSLDPGGYEQYFGPGTRLTVT.

The CDR3 loop is CASSLGGGGWSDTQYF. CDR3 coding DNA: TGTGCCAGCAGCTTGGGAGGCGGGGGGTGGTCAGATACGCAGTATTTT. This rearrangement joins TRBV5-4 to TRBJ2-3, with 8 bases that match TRBD2. With 0 bases clipped from V and 4 bases from J, the junction kept 7 bases outside the gene matches. In germline, CDR1 is SGHNT, CDR2 YYREEE (reference sequence). The length of the CDR3 is 16 residues.

The CDR3 DNA follows: TGTGCCAGCAGTTACTCGACTCCCTCTGGAAACACCATATATTTT. This sequence encodes CASSYSTPSGNTIYF. This sequence joins TRBV6-5 and TRBJ1-3, with no clear D. The germline gives CDR1 MNHEY, CDR2 SVGAGI. The CDR3 is made up of 15 amino acids. The ends were cut back, 0 bases at V and 0 bases at J, with 6 bases in the middle.

The V and J genes are TRBV28 and TRBJ1-5, with 8 bases lining up with TRBD1. The V gene end was trimmed by 2 bases and the J gene end by 6 bases; junction bases not matched to a gene: 9. The CDR3 consists of 16 residues. CDR1 MDHEN and CDR2 SYDVKM come from the germline V gene. The CDR3 DNA sequence: TGTGCCAGCAGTTTAGGGCGACAGGGGCTAGGTCAGCCCCAGCATTTT. Amino acid sequence: CASSLGRQGLGQPQHF.

DNA for the CDR3: TGTGCCAGCAGCTTGAAAGGGACAATTGAGTACTTC. The encoded protein is CASSLKGTIEYF. This sequence joins TRBV5-6 and TRBJ2-7, with D perhaps matching TRBD1 (6 bases). Deletions cut 1 base from V and 11 bases from J, with 13 bases between. The germline V gene encodes CDR1 SGHDT and CDR2 YYEEEE. The CDR3 spans 12 residues.

The rearrangement links TRBV19 to TRBJ1-2, with 10 bases aligning to TRBD1. The CDR3 has 14 residues. Germline CDR1 is LNHDA and CDR2 is SQIVND (reference sequence). V was clipped by 4 bases and J by 3 bases; unmatched bases: 2. CDR3 sequence (DNA): TGTGCCAGTAGTAGACAGGGGGCCGACTATGGCTACACCTTC. Amino acids: CASSRQGADYGYTF.

The chain has TRBV7-9 and TRBJ1-1; D uncertain. The germline V gene encodes CDR1 SEHNR and CDR2 FQNEAQ (reference sequence). The CDR3 sequence is 13 residues long. V shed 1 base and J shed 6 bases, with 9 bases lying between them. The CDR3 DNA reads TGTGCCAGCAGCTTAGACGGGTACTCTGAAGCTTTCTTT. Amino acid sequence: CASSLDGYSEAFF.

The rearrangement uses TRBV12-5 and TRBJ1-2; D not resolved. This CDR3 has 13 amino acids. From germline, CDR1 is LGHNT and CDR2 FRNRAP. V was pared by 1 base and J by 2 bases, with 5 bases between. CDR3 in DNA: TGTGCTAGTGGTTTGGACAGAAACTATGGCTACACCTTC. This gives the protein CASGLDRNYGYTF.

This clone occurred once. This rearrangement joins TRBV6-1 to TRBJ2-7; weak D call: TRBD1 (6 bases). Trimming took off 4 bases at V and 0 bases at J, with 19 bases between the two ends. CDR1 is MNHNS, CDR2 SASEGT, per germline. This CDR3 contains 17 residues. CDR3 bases: TGTGCCAGCAGTGCCCACCCGGGGACAAGGAGCTCCTACGAGCAGTACTTC. Its translation is CASSAHPGTRSSYEQYF.

This clone was counted a few times. This chain connects TRBV5-1 to TRBJ2-5; 8 bases fit TRBD2. Germline-derived CDR1 and CDR2 are SGHRS and YFSETQ. V lost 7 bases, J lost 3 bases, and 17 bases stayed unmatched. The CDR3 sequence is 17 residues long. The DNA for the CDR3 is TGCGCCAGCCAAGTCCCTGCTCCAAAACTAGCGGAAGAGACCCAGTACTTC. Its protein is CASQVPAPKLAEETQYF.

J is TRBJ2-3 and V is TRBV30, with a possible D match to TRBD1 (6 bases). The CDR3 loop spans 14 amino acids. Trimming cost V 4 bases and J 4 bases, with 15 bases left between them. Germline V gene sequence: CDR1 GTSNPN, CDR2 SVGIG (reference sequence). The CDR3: CAWTVGGRADTQYF. The CDR3 nucleotides read TGTGCCTGGACCGTTGGGGGCCGTGCAGATACGCAGTATTTT.

The chain uses TRBV6-5 and TRBJ1-5; 7 positions match TRBD1. Germline CDR1 reads MNHEY; CDR2 reads SVGAGI. The CDR3 covers 14 residues. The V segment lost 3 bases and the J segment 2 bases; nucleotides outside the gene matches: 1. CDR3 coding DNA: TGTGCCAGCAGTTATGGGACAGGCAATCAGCCCCAGCATTTT. Residues: CASSYGTGNQPQHF.

This CDR3 reads CASSPHDRVNTEAFF. Written as DNA, the CDR3 is TGTGCCAGCAGTCCGCATGACAGGGTGAACACTGAAGCTTTCTTT. The chain has TRBV28 and TRBJ1-1; 7 positions agree with TRBD1. The length of the CDR3 is 15 residues. V shed 5 bases, J shed 0 bases, and the junction held 6 bases outside the gene matches. The germline V gene has CDR1 MDHEN and CDR2 SYDVKM.

The chain combines TRBV28 with TRBJ1-6, with D uncertain. CDR1 and CDR2 (germline): MDHEN, SYDVKM. Deletions cut 5 bases from V and 9 bases from J, with 17 bases between. This CDR3 region has 15 residues. The CDR3 DNA is TGTGCCAGCAGTCTACGGACGGACTGGGGTTCACCCCTCCACTTT. This sequence encodes CASSLRTDWGSPLHF.

The rearrangement joins TRBV30 to TRBJ2-1, with 7 nucleotides matching TRBD1. CDR3 size: 13 residues. The germline V gene encodes CDR1 GTSNPN and CDR2 SVGIG (reference sequence). Trimming took 0 bases from V and 7 from J; bases not matched to a gene: 3. In DNA, the CDR3 is TGTGCCTGGAGTGTAGGGGGCGGGAATGAGCAGTTCTTC. Protein: CAWSVGGGNEQFF.

Concerning this clone itself: At the DNA level, this CDR3 is encoded by other sequences in the same sample as well. V is TRBV30 and J is TRBJ1-5; 8 bases agree with TRBD1. Trimming removed 1 base from V and 4 bases from J; junction bases left unmatched: 3. The germline gives CDR1 GTSNPN, CDR2 SVGIG (reference sequence). The length of the CDR3 is 14 residues. Written as DNA, the CDR3 is TGTGCCTGGAGTGCCGGACAGGGTAATCAGCCCCAGCATTTT. Translated, it gives CAWSAGQGNQPQHF.

The count of this clone is one. This chain uses TRBV5-8 with TRBJ1-2, with a tentative D call TRBD1 (6 bases). CDR1 and CDR2 (germline): SGHTS, YDEGEE. Between the trimmed V and J ends, which lost 4 bases and 4 bases, there was a span of 14 bases. The CDR3 loop spans 14 amino acids. This CDR3 is CASSPTGNLYGYTF. The CDR3 coding sequence is TGTGCCAGCAGCCCAACAGGGAACCTCTATGGCTACACCTTC.

For the CDR3, the DNA is TGTGCCAGTAGTCGGGACAGGGCAGGGAATCAGCCCCAGCATTTT. Protein: CASSRDRAGNQPQHF. The chain is built from TRBV19 and TRBJ1-5, with TRBD1 matching over 9 bases. V was pared by 5 bases and J by 4 bases, with 6 bases of the junction left unmatched. This CDR3 is 15 amino acids long. From germline, CDR1 is LNHDA and CDR2 SQIVND (reference sequence).

V and J are TRBV27 and TRBJ1-1; 8 bases fit TRBD1. The CDR3 is 16 amino acids. Per the germline V gene, CDR1 is MNHEY and CDR2 is SMNVEV (reference sequence). Germline trimming cut 5 bases from V and 1 base from J; bases unmatched to any gene: 9. CDR3 amino acids: CASSPSPGQENTEAFF. CDR3 DNA: TGTGCCAGCAGTCCGAGCCCGGGACAGGAGAACACTGAAGCTTTCTTT.

The genes are TRBV5-1 and TRBJ1-4; TRBD1 might be the D (5 bases). The CDR3 length is 14 residues. Trimming pared 1 base from V and 8 bases from J, leaving 12 bases between. The germline V gene has CDR1 SGHRS and CDR2 YFSETQ. CDR3 sequence reads: CASSLSTGGEKLFF. CDR3 DNA sequence: TGCGCCAGCAGCTTGAGCACGGGGGGGGAAAAACTGTTTTTT.

The chain combines TRBV7-9 with TRBJ1-2; 7 bases are a match to TRBD1. V lost 5 bases to trimming and J lost 3 bases; unmatched junction nucleotides: 3. The CDR3 has 13 residues. Per the germline V gene, CDR1 is SEHNR and CDR2 is FQNEAQ (reference sequence). The CDR3 DNA is TGTGCCAGCAGCACAACAGGGGACTATGGCTACACCTTC. Translated: CASSTTGDYGYTF.

The genes are TRBV6-1 and TRBJ2-7; no clear D gene. This CDR3 has 13 residues. The germline CDR1 and CDR2 sequences are MNHNS and SASEGT. The V and J ends lost 8 bases and 4 bases respectively, with 15 bases between them. The CDR3 region has the DNA TGTGCCAGCGACTTTATAGGCCTTTACGAGCAGTACTTC. This encodes CASDFIGLYEQYF.

This sequence joins TRBV7-8 and TRBJ1-2; D uncertain. Trimming removed 2 bases from V and 8 bases from J, with 12 bases in between. Germline V gives CDR1 SGHVS, CDR2 FQNEAQ. The CDR3 spans 13 residues. CDR3 coding DNA: TGTGCCAGCAGCTTACGAGGGCTGAGAGGCTACACCTTC. It yields the protein CASSLRGLRGYTF.

This clone occurred once. The chain is built from TRBV6-6 and TRBJ1-1; 8 nucleotides align to TRBD1. V shed 5 bases and J 1 base; nucleotides not matched to a gene: 6. The CDR3 totals 15 residues. CDR1 and CDR2 (germline): MNHNY, SVGAGI (reference sequence). Here the CDR3 reads CASSPTGGRNTEAFF. The CDR3 nucleotides are TGTGCCAGCAGTCCTACAGGGGGGCGGAACACTGAAGCTTTCTTT.

This chain joins TRBV5-6 and TRBJ1-5, with no clear D. The germline CDR1 and CDR2 sequences are SGHDT and YYEEEE. The V gene lost 2 bases and the J gene lost 2 bases, with 11 bases spanning the gap. The CDR3 totals 15 residues. DNA of the CDR3: TGTGCCAGCAGCTTAGGAGGGAAGGGCAATCAGCCCCAGCATTTT. It yields the protein CASSLGGKGNQPQHF.